This T cell receptor (beta chain) was documented in a study of CD8 T cells in ankylosing spondylitis. Broader study findings: A TCR beta motif made of fewer than ten highly homologous variants seemed typical of ankylosing spondylitis blood.

Making the TCR beta libraries involved quantitative 5'-RACE with molecular barcodes. TCRdb independently ran MiXCR on the 5' RACE reads; one entry per CDR3 protein. This sample has around 430,000 distinct CDR3 sequences, with under 20% found just once. This clonotype was picked up a small number of times. The target antigen is unknown. Per the germline V gene, CDR1 is SGHAT and CDR2 is FQNNGV. Germline trimming cut 5 bases from V and 6 bases from J; bases unmatched to any gene: 9. This CDR3 has 14 amino acids. The J gene is TRBJ2-7, the V gene TRBV11-2; 8 nucleotides match TRBD1. The clonotype comes from a male donor with ankylosing spondylitis. Material: blood, either unsorted or a sorted T cell fraction (not recorded which). CDR3 amino acids: CASSPMGRGREQYF. As DNA, the CDR3 is TGTGCCAGCAGCCCAATGGGCAGGGGGCGCGAGCAGTACTTC.